The clone carrying this TCR beta chain was seen a handful of times. Its specificity is not known. CD45RO/CCR7/CD25/CD127/CD95/CD27 sorting isolated CD4+ naive, central memory, regulatory and stem cell-like memory cells. The sample comes from a study of beta chain features in type 1 diabetes. Background on the study: Examination covered around 98,000,000 sorted cells spanning all samples. Overall study results and limits: Among all four CD4+ subsets, Type 1 diabetes patients had TCRB CDR3s that were moderately but significantly shorter. Because the template was cDNA, high-expressing cells might be over-represented. Still unanswered here is whether HLA type influences TCRB rearrangement.

The CDR3 sequence is 13 residues long. Germline V gene data show CDR1 as MDHEN and CDR2 as SYDVKM. Trimming removed 2 bases from V and 6 bases from J, with 10 bases in between. Expressed TCRB transcripts were sequenced after all isolated RNA was converted to cDNA. TCRdb's copy holds only in-frame clones and misses some; the assay was immunoSEQ multiplex PCR. In the table there are roughly 340,000 clones, about 12% of which are singletons. Input material: naive CD4+ T cells from blood. The chain couples TRBV28 to TRBJ2-5; D is unclear. The origin of this receptor is a woman aged 18-35 years with type 1 diabetes. CDR3 region: CASSLGVPQTQYF. The CDR3 region has the DNA TGTGCCAGCAGTTTAGGAGTGCCGCAGACCCAGTACTTC.